The 2 T cell receptor beta chains reported below all come from one sample, sequenced in a study of blood T cell repertoires in COVID-19. Clones were sequenced by immunoSEQ multiplex PCR, and TCRdb holds only the in-frame ones, with some missing. The table has 66,000 or so clones, 80% seen once; the top ten hold roughly 9.7%. Sequenced: peripheral blood. These TCRs come from a human donor in a cohort sampled during active COVID-19.

The chain couples TRBV2 to TRBJ1-2; D is unclear. Deletions cut 6 bases from V and 6 bases from J, with 14 bases between. The CDR3 length is 13 residues. Germline V CDR1 and CDR2: SNHLY, FYNNEI. The CDR3 reads CASSGAARDGYTF. CDR3 DNA: TGTGCCAGCAGCGGAGCCGCGAGGGATGGCTACACCTTC.

The chain links TRBV2 to TRBJ1-2, with 12 bases matching TRBD1. Per the germline V gene, CDR1 is SNHLY and CDR2 is FYNNEI. V shed 6 bases, J shed 4 bases, and the junction held 6 bases outside the gene matches. The CDR3 extends over 15 amino acids. CDR3 sequence reads: CASSKGQGAFYGYTF. The DNA of the CDR3 is TGTGCCAGCAGCAAGGGACAGGGGGCCTTCTATGGCTACACCTTC.